Below, one T cell receptor (beta chain) is given with its context. The record originates from a study of blood T cell repertoires in COVID-19. Study-level information: The United States, Italy and Spain supplied acute and convalescent COVID-19 samples. The cDNA or gDNA used as material had been derived from T cells, B-cell-depleted T cells, or PBMCs.

The CDR3 extends over 14 amino acids. After removal of 1 base from V and 6 bases from J, the junction contained 1 base not matched to a gene. Germline CDR1 LNHDA, CDR2 SQIVND (reference sequence). As processed by the authors: Reference gene primers were amplified, and this amplification served to estimate nucleated cell counts. Libraries were prepared by immunoSEQ multiplex PCR; TCRdb keeps only in-frame clonotypes and omits some of them. The V and J calls and the clone size are those of that table, but D and trimming were determined from the DNA. The sample lists fewer than 110,000 clones; approximately 88% were seen once.

The material sequenced was peripheral blood. This TCR derives from a man aged 35 to 55 with active or convalescent COVID-19. The chain recombines TRBV19 with TRBJ2-2; 8 positions agree with TRBD1. The CDR3 loop reads CASSIGTGSGELFF. Written as DNA, the CDR3 is TGTGCCAGTAGTATAGGGACAGGGTCCGGGGAGCTGTTTTTT.